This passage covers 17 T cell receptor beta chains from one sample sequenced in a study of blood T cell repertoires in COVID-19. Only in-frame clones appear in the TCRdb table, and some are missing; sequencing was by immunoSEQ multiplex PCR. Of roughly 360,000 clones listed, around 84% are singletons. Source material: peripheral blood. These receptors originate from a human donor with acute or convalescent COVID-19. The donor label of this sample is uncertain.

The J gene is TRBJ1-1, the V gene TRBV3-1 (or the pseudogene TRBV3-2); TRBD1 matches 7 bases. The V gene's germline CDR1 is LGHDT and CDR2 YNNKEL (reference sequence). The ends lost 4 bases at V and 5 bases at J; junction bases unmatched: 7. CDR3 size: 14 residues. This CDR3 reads CASSLRQGRTEAFF. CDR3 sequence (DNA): TGTGCCAGCAGCCTACGACAGGGCCGTACTGAAGCTTTCTTT.

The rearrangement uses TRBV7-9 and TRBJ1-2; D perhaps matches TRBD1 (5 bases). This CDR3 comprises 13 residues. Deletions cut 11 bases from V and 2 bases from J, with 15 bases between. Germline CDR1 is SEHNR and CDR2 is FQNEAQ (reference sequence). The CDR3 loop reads CAVPGTVNYGYTF. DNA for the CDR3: TGTGCCGTACCAGGGACTGTAAACTATGGCTACACCTTC. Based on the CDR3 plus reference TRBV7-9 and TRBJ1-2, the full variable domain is DTGVSQNPRHKITKRGQNVTFRCDPISEHNRLYWYRQTLGQGPEFLTYFQNEAQLEKSRLLSDRFSAERPKGSFSTLEIQRTEQGDSAMYLCAVPGTVNYGYTFGSGTRLTVV.

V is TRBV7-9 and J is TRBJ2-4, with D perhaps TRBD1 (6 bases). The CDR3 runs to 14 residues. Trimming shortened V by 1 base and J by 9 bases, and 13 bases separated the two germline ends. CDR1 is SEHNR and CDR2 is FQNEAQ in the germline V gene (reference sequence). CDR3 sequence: CASSLGPLGAIQYF. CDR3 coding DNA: TGTGCCAGCAGCTTAGGTCCCCTGGGGGCCATTCAGTACTTC.

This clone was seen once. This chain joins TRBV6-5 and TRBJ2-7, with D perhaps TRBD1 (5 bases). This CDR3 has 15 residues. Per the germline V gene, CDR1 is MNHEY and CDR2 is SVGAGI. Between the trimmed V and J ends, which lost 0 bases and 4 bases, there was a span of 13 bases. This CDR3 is CASSYSGRDQYEQYF. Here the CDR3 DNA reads TGTGCCAGCAGTTACTCGGGCAGGGATCAATACGAGCAGTACTTC.

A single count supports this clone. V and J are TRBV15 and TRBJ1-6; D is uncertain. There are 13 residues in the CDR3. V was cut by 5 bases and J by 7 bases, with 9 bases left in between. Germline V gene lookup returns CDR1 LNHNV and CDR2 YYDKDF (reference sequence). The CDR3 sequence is CATSGLKNSPLHF. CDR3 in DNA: TGTGCCACCAGCGGGCTAAAGAATTCACCCCTCCACTTT.

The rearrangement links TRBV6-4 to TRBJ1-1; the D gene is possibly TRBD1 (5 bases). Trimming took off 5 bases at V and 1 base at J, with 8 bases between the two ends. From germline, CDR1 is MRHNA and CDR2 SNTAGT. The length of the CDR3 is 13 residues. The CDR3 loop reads CASSQGSNTEAFF. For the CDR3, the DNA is TGTGCCAGCAGTCAGGGTTCGAACACTGAAGCTTTCTTT.

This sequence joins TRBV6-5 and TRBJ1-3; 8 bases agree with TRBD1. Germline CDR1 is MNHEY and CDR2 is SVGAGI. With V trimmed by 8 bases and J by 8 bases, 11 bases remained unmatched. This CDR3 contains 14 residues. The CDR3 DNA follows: TGTGCCAGCGGAGACAGGGGATCCAAATACACCATATATTTT. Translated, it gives CASGDRGSKYTIYF.

CDR3 in DNA: TGCGCCAGCAGCTTGTCTCGGGAGAAACTGTTTTTT. Amino acids: CASSLSREKLFF. The chain is built from TRBV5-1 and TRBJ1-4; D is unresolved. The CDR3 covers 12 residues. Germline V gives CDR1 SGHRS, CDR2 YFSETQ. The V and J ends lost 1 base and 11 bases respectively, with 9 bases between them.

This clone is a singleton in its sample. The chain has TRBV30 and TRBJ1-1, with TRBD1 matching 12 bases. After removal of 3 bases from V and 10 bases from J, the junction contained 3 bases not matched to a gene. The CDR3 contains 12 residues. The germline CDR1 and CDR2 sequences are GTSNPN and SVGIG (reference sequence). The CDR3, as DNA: TGTGCCTGGAGGCGGGACAGGGGGCGAGCTTTCTTT. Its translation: CAWRRDRGRAFF.

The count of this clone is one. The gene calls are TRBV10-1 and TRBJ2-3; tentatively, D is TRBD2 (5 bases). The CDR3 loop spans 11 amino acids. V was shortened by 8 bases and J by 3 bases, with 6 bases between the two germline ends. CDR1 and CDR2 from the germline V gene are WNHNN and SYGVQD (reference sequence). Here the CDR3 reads CASRRTDTQYF. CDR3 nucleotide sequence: TGCGCCAGCCGGAGGACAGATACGCAGTATTTT.

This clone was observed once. Here the CDR3 reads CASSYEAGESGELFF. In DNA, the CDR3 is TGTGCCAGCAGTTACGAGGCAGGGGAATCCGGGGAGCTGTTTTTT. The rearrangement uses TRBV6-5 and TRBJ2-2, with TRBD1 as a possible D gene (6 bases). The germline CDR1 and CDR2 sequences are MNHEY and SVGAGI. The CDR3 has 15 residues. V lost 2 bases and J lost 6, with 13 bases in between.

CDR3 amino acids: CASSEMGQGNGYTF. As DNA, the CDR3 is TGTGCCAGCAGTGAAATGGGACAGGGTAATGGCTACACCTTC. The gene calls are TRBV2 and TRBJ1-2; 9 positions match TRBD1. Germline lookup yields CDR1 SNHLY and CDR2 FYNNEI. With V trimmed by 2 bases and J by 6 bases, 4 bases remained unmatched. The CDR3 runs to 14 residues.

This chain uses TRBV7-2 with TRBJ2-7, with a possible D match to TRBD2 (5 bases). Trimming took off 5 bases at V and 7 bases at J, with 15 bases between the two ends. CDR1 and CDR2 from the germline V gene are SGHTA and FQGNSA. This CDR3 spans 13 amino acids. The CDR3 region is CASSRDPTGEQYF. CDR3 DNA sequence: TGTGCCAGCAGCCGAGACCCTACGGGGGAGCAGTACTTC.

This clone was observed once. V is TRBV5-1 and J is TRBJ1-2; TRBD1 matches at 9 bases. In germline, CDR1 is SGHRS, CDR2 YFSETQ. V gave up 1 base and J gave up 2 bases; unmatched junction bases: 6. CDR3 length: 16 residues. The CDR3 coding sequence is TGCGCCAGCAGCTTGACAGGGGGCCCAACGAACTATGGCTACACCTTC. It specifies CASSLTGGPTNYGYTF.

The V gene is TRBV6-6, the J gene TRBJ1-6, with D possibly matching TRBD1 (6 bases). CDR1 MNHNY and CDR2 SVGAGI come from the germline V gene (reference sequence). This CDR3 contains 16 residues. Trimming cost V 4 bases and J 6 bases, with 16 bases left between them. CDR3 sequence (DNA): TGTGCCAGCAGTTCTCAAACAGGGTTGGGTAATTCACCCCTCCACTTT. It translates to CASSSQTGLGNSPLHF.

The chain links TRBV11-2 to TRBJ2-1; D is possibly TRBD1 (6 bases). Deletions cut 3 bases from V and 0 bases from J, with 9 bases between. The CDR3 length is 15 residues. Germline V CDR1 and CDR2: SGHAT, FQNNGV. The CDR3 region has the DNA TGTGCCAGCAGCTTCAGGGGTGGCTCCTACAATGAGCAGTTCTTC. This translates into CASSFRGGSYNEQFF. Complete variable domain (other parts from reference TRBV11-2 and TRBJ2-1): EAGVAQSPRYKIIEKRQSVAFWCNPISGHATLYWYQQILGQGPKLLIQFQNNGVVDDSQLPKDRFSAERLKGVDSTLKIQPAKLEDSAVYLCASSFRGGSYNEQFFGPGTRLTVL.

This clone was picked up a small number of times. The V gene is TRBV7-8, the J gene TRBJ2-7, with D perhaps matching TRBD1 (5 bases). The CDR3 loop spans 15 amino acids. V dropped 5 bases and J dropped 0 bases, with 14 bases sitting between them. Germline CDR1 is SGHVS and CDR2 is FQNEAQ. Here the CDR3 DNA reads TGTGCCAGCAGCCCTAGAAGGGGCAGCTCCTACGAGCAGTACTTC. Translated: CASSPRRGSSYEQYF.